This T cell receptor beta chain was recorded in a study of early stage breast cancer tumors (dated by TCRdb to about 2017). At the level of the whole study: Of the approximately 15 invasive breast tumors, roughly 13 were found to be estrogen receptor-positive, progesterone receptor-positive and HER2-negative. Of the roughly twelve ER+/PR+/HER2- tumors, eight were classified as invasive ductal carcinomas and four as invasive lobular carcinomas. The average read coverage per sample was approximately 9.9-fold. Across all samples, 2 million to 3 million templates representing about 1 million unique clonotypes were detected.

The CDR3 holds 14 amino acids from the cysteine to the phenylalanine. Only the CDR3 part of the read is kept: 42 bases, read in frame from the first base. The germline V gene sets CDR1 to SGHRS and CDR2 to YFSETQ. V is trimmed back by 5 bases and J by 4 bases, and the junction contains 7 bases that no gene match accounts for. Overall results and qualifications from the work: Enriched TCRB sequences shared across patients were found to be mostly commonly generated sequences that were unlikely to play an important role in the tumor microenvironment. The small cohort size prevented analysis by tumor subtype. Repertoires from blood resembled normal breast more closely than tumor, and using blood as a reference for each tissue separated tumor from normal in about 85% of the 16 patients. Approximately 2.4-fold higher T cell density and higher clonality were observed in tumors than in adjacent normal breast tissue. Bulk genomic DNA sequencing of unsorted cells missed chain pairing and functional markers such as CD4, CD8 and FOXP3.

Taken from around 2-4 cm away from the tumor, the adjacent normal breast tissue was rinsed with PBS and kept in prechilled RNAlater. Because of high lipid content and low cell density, roughly 85-300 mg of normal breast tissue was often needed to obtain sufficient DNA. The study profiled bulk TCR beta-chain repertoires in matched peripheral blood, tumor and adjacent normal breast tissue taken from more than 15 patients with early-stage breast cancer. The Qiagen AllPrep DNA/RNA Mini kit was used for genomic DNA extraction. Each sample was amplified as two independent genomic DNA replicates: roughly 0.5 ug for blood and about 1.4 ug for tumor or normal breast. TCRB sequencing of genomic DNA was carried out with the ImmunoSeq Intro kit according to the manufacturer's instructions. Multiplex PCR was run for roughly 30 cycles using proprietary primers and spike-in control sequences for absolute quantification. Single-end 150-bp reads were used to sequence an 87-bp fragment spanning the CDR3 plus the flanking V and J genes. Seven samples, with two replicates for each sample, were multiplexed per lane of an Illumina MiSeq using version 3.0 chemistry. For the original study's pipeline: Raw data were processed by the vendor's proprietary pipeline, with both replicates merged into one result per sample. A clonotype was defined as productive rearrangements that share the same V-gene family, CDR3 amino acid sequence and J-gene segment. To compute clonality, the normalized Shannon entropy (Pielou evenness) of TCRB abundances was subtracted from 1. T cell density was estimated by dividing total templates by the number of input cells inferred from the DNA input amount. Total repertoire diversity and clonality were estimated with Recon using default parameters. A clonotype counted as tumor-enriched if its abundance in tumor exceeded 0.1% and was at least 32-fold higher than its abundance in normal breast. TCRdb re-hosts the immuneACCESS table, in-frame sequences only. Its copies lack some clones; in the studies checked, an unresolved V gene accounts for under half of them, and the cause for the rest is not known. V, J and clone size derive from that table, while D and trimming were established from the DNA sequence. This sample has just under 2,000 clones in its table, and 69% of those were observed once. Clones ranked in the top ten supply around 9.5% of the sample.

As regards this clone: Its antigen has not been determined. Base qualities are missing; no much larger clone stands one base away.

This receptor was obtained from a person aged 35-50 years with breast cancer. Here the chain combines TRBV5-1 and TRBJ2-7; 9 bases in the middle match TRBD2. What was sequenced was normal breast tissue next to the tumor. The CDR3 protein is CASSSSGSGYEQYF. The DNA reads as follows: TGCGCCAGCAGTAGTAGCGGGAGTGGTTACGAGCAGTACTTC.